The source of this T cell receptor (beta chain) is a study of T-cell memory formation after mild COVID-19. For this clonotype: Its antigen is not known.

The V gene's germline CDR1 is ENHRY and CDR2 SYGVKD. The ends lost 5 bases at V and 6 bases at J; junction bases unmatched: 10. This CDR3 has 15 residues. Study-wide points: Clones that got smaller from day 15 to 85 had even CD4/CD8, while clones growing later tipped toward CD4+.

TCRdb reanalysed the 5' RACE reads using MiXCR and keeps one entry per CDR3 protein. The table records under 700,000 distinct CDR3 sequences, roughly 20% of them present only once. The source of this sequence is an adult woman who had mild COVID-19 (a few samples of this study predate the infection). Cell type and time point are not known. This sequence joins TRBV10-3 and TRBJ1-5; TRBD1 matches at 7 bases. The material sequenced was PBMCs or a T cell subset sorted from them (not recorded which). CDR3 protein: CAISPGQGGSQPQHF. DNA for the CDR3: TGTGCCATCAGTCCAGGGCAGGGGGGTAGTCAGCCCCAGCATTTT.